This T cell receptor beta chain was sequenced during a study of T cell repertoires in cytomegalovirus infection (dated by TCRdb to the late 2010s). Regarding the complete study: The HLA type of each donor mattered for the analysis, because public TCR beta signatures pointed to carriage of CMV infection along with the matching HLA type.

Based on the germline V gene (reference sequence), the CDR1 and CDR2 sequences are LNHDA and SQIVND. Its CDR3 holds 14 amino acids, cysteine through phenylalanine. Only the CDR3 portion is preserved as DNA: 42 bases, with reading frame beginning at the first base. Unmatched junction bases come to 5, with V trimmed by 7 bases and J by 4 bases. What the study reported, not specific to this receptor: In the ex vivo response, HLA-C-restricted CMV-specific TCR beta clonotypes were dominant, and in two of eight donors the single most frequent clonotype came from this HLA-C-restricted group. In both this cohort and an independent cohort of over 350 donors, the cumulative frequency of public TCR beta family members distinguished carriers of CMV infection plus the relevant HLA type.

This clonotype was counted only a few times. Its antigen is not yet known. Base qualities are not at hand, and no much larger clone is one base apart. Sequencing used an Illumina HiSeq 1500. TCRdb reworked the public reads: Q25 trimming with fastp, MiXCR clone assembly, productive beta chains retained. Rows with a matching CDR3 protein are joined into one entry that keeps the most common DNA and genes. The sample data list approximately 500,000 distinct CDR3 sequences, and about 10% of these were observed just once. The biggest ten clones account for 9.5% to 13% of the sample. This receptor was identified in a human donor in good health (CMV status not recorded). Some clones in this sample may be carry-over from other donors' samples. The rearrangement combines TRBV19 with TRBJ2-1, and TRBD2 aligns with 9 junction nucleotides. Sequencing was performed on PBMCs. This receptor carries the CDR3 CASKEREDYNEQFF. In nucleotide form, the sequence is TGTGCCAGTAAGGAGCGGGAGGATTACAATGAGCAGTTCTTC.